The present entry profiles one T cell receptor (beta chain) with its context. Its specificity is not known. The data are from a study of STAT3 mutations in large granular lymphocyte leukemia. Overall study context: Canonical activating STAT3 mutations were detected in roughly half of the longitudinally sequenced T-LGLL patients. General study findings and limits: All newly emerging clones after therapy were STAT3 wild type. In several patients, dominant TCR clone burden exceeded STAT3 mutant burden. In T-cell large granular lymphocyte leukemia, about half of patients showed multiple immunodominant subclonotypes.

This CDR3 spans 15 amino acids. Germline V CDR1 and CDR2: SGHNT, YYREEE (reference sequence). V lost 3 bases and J lost 3, with 12 bases in between. The table came from immunoSEQ multiplex PCR; TCRdb's copy has only in-frame clones and leaves some out. The sample records around 29,000 clones, 70% to 90% being singletons. The specimen sequenced was peripheral blood mononuclear cells. The sequence came from a man aged 55 to 70 with T-cell large granular lymphocyte leukemia. Some clones in this sample may be carry-over from other donors' samples. V gene TRBV5-4 combines with J gene TRBJ2-2; D might be TRBD1 or TRBD2, each matching 5 bases. CDR3 region: CASSSGRSDTGELFF. CDR3 sequence (DNA): TGTGCCAGCAGCTCGGGACGAAGCGACACCGGGGAGCTGTTTTTT.